This T cell receptor beta chain came from a study of early T cells in non-severe SARS-CoV-2 infection. Whole-study context: With bulk RNA from unsorted whole blood as input, sequencing yielded unpaired chains.

Study observations and caveats: The study's VDJdb matching favored anti-spike CD8 responses and missed private and CD4 specificities.

This CDR3 has 14 amino acids. The V gene lost 3 bases and the J gene lost 4 bases, with 9 bases spanning the gap. CDR1 and CDR2 (germline): SEHNR, FQNEAQ (reference sequence). This clonotype was seen at least ten times. What it binds is not known. The TCR library protocol attached unique molecular identifiers to the individual cDNA molecules. TCRdb redid the calling of the 5' RACE reads with MiXCR, one entry per CDR3 protein. Among 55,000 or so distinct CDR3 sequences, under 7.5% were seen once, and the ten largest hold over 3.5%. The receptor was derived from an adult who was a healthcare worker with PCR-confirmed SARS-CoV-2 infection or an uninfected control (not recorded which). The sequenced sample consisted of whole blood. V is TRBV7-9 and J is TRBJ1-4; D not resolved. CDR3 nucleotide sequence: TGTGCCAGCAGCTTTCAGAGTAATAATGAAAAACTGTTTTTT. Protein sequence: CASSFQSNNEKLFF.